Presented here are 3 T cell receptor beta chains from one specimen sequenced in a study of metastatic and nonmetastatic thyroid tumors. None of the patients had undergone any treatment ahead of thyroid surgery. TCRdb re-processed the PCR reads through MiXCR. The sample includes about 35,000 clones, about 17% of them seen just once. The sequenced sample was blood. Every receptor here comes from a male donor with papillary thyroid cancer or a benign thyroid nodule (not recorded which). Some clones in this sample may be carry-over from other donors' samples.

A word on this clone: One base away lies a much larger clone, so this may be a sequencing read error. The CDR3 reads CASSGLWSSLETQYF. The CDR3, as DNA: TGTGCCAGCAGTGGGTTATGGAGCTCTTTAGAGACCCAGTACTTC. The chain joins TRBV7-9 to TRBJ2-5, with D unresolved. CDR1 is SEHNR, CDR2 FQNEAQ, per germline (reference sequence). CDR3 length equals 15 residues. V lost 6 bases and J 4 bases, leaving 18 bases between the germline ends.

This clone was seen repeatedly, ten times or more. A much bigger clone sits one base away, suggesting this may be a read error. Other DNA sequences in this specimen translate into the identical CDR3. The J gene is TRBJ1-5, the V gene TRBV5-6; 9 bases line up with TRBD1. Germline V gene lookup returns CDR1 SGHDT and CDR2 YYEEEE. CDR3 length equals 14 residues. CDR3 residues: CASSSTGGEQPQHF. The CDR3 region has the DNA TGCGCCAGCAGCTCGACAGGGGGAGAACAGCCCCAGCATTTT.

The V call is TRBV7-8, the J call TRBJ1-2; 8 bases align to TRBD1. Germline CDR1 is SGHVS and CDR2 is FQNEAQ. The ends lost 5 bases at V and 11 bases at J; junction bases unmatched: 16. This CDR3 has 15 residues. The CDR3 nucleotides read TGTGCCAGCAGCCCGCCGACAGGGGTCGCGATGGGATACACCTTC. Translated: CASSPPTGVAMGYTF.